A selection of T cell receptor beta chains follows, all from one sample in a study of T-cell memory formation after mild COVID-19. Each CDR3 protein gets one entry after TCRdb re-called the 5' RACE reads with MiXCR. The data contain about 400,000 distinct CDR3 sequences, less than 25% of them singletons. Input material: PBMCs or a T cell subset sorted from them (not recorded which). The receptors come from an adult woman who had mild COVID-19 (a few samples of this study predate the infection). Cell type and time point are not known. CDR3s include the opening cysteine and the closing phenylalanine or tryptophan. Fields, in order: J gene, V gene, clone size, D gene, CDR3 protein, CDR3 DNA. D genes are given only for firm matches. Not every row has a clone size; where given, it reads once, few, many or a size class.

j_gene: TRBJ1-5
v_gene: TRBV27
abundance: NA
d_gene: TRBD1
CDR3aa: CASRRDRDNQPQHF
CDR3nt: TGTGCCAGCAGGCGAGACAGGGACAATCAGCCCCAGCATTTT

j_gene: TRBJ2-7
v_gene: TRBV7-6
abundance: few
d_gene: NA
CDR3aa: CASSLQGGPYEQYF
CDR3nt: TGTGCCAGCAGCTTACAGGGCGGGCCCTACGAGCAGTACTTC

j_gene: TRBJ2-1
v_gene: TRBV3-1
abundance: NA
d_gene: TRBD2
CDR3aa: CASSQGTSGAHFF
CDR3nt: TGTGCCAGCAGCCAAGGGACTAGCGGGGCACATTTCTTC

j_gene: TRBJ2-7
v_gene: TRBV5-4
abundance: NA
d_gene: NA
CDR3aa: CASSLGRENSYEQYF
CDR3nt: TGTGCCAGCAGCTTGGGCCGGGAAAACTCCTACGAGCAGTACTTC

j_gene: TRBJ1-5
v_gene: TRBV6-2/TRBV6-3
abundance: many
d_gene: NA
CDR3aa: CASRSLQGNQPQHF
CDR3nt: TGTGCCAGCAGATCACTACAGGGCAATCAGCCCCAGCATTTT

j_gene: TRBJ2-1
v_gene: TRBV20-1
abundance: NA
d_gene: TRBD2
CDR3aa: CSARGLVNEQFF
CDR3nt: TGCAGTGCTAGGGGACTAGTGAATGAGCAGTTCTTC

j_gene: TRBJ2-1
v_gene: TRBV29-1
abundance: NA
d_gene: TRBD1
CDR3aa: CSGQGEEQFF
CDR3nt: TGCAGCGGACAGGGAGAAGAGCAGTTCTTC

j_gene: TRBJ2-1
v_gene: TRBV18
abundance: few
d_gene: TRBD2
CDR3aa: CASSPPTSGGARNEQFF
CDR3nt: TGTGCCAGCTCACCACCAACTAGCGGGGGGGCCCGGAATGAGCAGTTCTTC

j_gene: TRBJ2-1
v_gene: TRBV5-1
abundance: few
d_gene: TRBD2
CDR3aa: CASSLDSGFRSYNEQFF
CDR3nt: TGCGCCAGCAGCTTGGATAGCGGGTTCCGCTCCTACAATGAGCAGTTCTTC

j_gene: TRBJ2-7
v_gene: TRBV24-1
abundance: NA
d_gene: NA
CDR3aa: CATSDLFRPYEQYF
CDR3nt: TGTGCCACCAGTGATTTGTTCCGACCCTACGAGCAGTACTTC

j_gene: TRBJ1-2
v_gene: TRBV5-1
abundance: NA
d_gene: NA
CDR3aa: CASSSTGTRGYTF
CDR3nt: TGCGCCAGCAGCTCTACCGGGACGCGTGGCTACACCTTC

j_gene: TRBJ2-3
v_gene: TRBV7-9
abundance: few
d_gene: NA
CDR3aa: CASSLALTYDTQYF
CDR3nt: TGTGCCAGCAGCTTAGCGCTGACCTATGATACGCAGTATTTT

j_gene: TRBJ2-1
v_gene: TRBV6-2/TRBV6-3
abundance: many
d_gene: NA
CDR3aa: CASSYSSNNEQFF
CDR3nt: TGTGCCAGCAGTTACTCGTCTAACAATGAGCAGTTCTTC

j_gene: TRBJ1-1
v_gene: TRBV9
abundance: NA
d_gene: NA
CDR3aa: CASSVQGQNTEAFF
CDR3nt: TGTGCCAGCAGCGTACAGGGGCAGAACACTGAAGCTTTCTTT

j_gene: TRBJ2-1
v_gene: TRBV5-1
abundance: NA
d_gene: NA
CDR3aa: CASSSRRRITYNEQFF
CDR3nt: TGCGCCAGCAGCTCCCGACGGCGGATCACCTACAATGAGCAGTTCTTC

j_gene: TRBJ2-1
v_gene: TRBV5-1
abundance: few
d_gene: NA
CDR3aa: CASSLGFNEQFF
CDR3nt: TGCGCCAGCAGCTTGGGGTTCAATGAGCAGTTCTTC

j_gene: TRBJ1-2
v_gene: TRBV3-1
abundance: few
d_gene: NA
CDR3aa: CASSQDWRNYGYTF
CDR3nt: TGTGCCAGCAGCCAAGACTGGCGGAACTATGGCTACACCTTC

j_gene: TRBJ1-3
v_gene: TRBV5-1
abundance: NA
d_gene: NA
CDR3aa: CASSPDSSSGNTIYF
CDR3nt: TGCGCCAGCAGCCCAGACTCGAGCTCTGGAAACACCATATATTTT

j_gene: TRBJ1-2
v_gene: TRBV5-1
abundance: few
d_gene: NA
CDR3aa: CASSYTHQGFRDYGYTF
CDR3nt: TGCGCCAGCAGCTACACTCATCAGGGGTTTCGGGACTATGGCTACACCTTC

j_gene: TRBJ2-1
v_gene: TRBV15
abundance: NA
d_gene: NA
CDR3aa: CATSSVYNEQFF
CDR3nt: TGTGCCACCTCCTCGGTTTACAATGAGCAGTTCTTC

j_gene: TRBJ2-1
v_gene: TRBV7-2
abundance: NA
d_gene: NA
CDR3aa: CASRDTGSYEQFF
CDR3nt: TGTGCCAGCAGAGATACAGGGAGTTATGAGCAGTTCTTC

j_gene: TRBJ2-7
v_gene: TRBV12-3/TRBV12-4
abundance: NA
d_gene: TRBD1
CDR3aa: CASRKGQVTSYEQYF
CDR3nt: TGTGCCAGCAGAAAAGGACAGGTGACCTCCTACGAGCAGTACTTC

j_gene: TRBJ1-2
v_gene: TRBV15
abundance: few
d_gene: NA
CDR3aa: CATSNGPPYGYTF
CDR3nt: TGTGCCACCAGCAACGGACCCCCCTATGGCTACACCTTC

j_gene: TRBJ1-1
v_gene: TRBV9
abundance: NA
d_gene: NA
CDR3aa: CASSVASGGTEAFF
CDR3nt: TGTGCCAGCAGCGTAGCTTCTGGGGGCACTGAAGCTTTCTTT

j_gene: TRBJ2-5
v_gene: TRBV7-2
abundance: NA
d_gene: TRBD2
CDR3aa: CASSPRLAGTVKVETQYF
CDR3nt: TGTGCCAGCAGCCCCCGACTAGCGGGAACGGTGAAAGTAGAGACCCAGTACTTC

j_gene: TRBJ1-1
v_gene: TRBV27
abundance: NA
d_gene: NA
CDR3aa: CASSLYSNTEAFF
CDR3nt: TGTGCCAGCAGTTTGTACTCGAACACTGAAGCTTTCTTT

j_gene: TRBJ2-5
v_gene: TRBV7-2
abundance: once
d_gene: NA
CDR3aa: CASSHAGKTQYF
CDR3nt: TGTGCCAGCAGCCATGCGGGGAAGACCCAGTACTTC

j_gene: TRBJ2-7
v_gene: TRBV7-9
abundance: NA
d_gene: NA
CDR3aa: CASSRGEVYEQYF
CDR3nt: TGTGCCAGCAGCCGAGGTGAAGTCTACGAGCAGTACTTC

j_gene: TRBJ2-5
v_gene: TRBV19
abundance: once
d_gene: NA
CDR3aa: CASSDQPGETQYF
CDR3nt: TGTGCCAGTAGTGACCAGCCGGGCGAGACCCAGTACTTC

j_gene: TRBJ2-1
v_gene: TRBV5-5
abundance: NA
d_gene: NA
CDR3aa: CASSAPPADIYNEQFF
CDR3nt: TGTGCCAGCAGCGCCCCGCCCGCGGACATTTACAATGAGCAGTTCTTC

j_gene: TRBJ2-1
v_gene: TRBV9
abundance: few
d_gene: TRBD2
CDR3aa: CASGSGSFEQFF
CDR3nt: TGTGCCAGCGGTAGCGGGAGTTTCGAGCAGTTCTTC

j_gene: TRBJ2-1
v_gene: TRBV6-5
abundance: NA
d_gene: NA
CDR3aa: CASSYGTKEQFF
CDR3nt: TGTGCCAGCAGTTACGGGACAAAAGAGCAGTTCTTC

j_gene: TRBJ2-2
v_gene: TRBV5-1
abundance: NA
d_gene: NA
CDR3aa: CASSSKSTALGTGELFF
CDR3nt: TGCGCCAGCAGCTCGAAGTCGACGGCCCTGGGCACCGGGGAGCTGTTTTTT

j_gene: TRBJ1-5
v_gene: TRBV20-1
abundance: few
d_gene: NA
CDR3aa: CSAQGDRNQPQHF
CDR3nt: TGCAGTGCCCAGGGTGACCGGAATCAGCCCCAGCATTTT

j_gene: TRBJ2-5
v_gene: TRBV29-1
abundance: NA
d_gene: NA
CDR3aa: CSVAFSQETQYF
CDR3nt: TGCAGCGTTGCTTTCAGTCAAGAGACCCAGTACTTC

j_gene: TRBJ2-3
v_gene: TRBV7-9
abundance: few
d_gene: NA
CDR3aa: CASSPGHPLTDTQYF
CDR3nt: TGTGCCAGCAGCCCGGGACACCCGCTCACAGATACGCAGTATTTT

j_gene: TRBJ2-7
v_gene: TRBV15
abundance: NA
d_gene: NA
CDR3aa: CATSRVPEGEQYF
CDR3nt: TGTGCCACCAGCAGAGTTCCCGAGGGGGAGCAGTACTTC

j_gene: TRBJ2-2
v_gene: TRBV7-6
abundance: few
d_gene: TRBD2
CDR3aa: CASSLAGLAGGTGELFF
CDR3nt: TGTGCCAGCAGCTTAGCCGGACTAGCGGGAGGGACCGGGGAGCTGTTTTTT

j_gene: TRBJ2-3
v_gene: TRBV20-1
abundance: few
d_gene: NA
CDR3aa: CSPRGSASTDTQYF
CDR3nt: TGCAGTCCTAGGGGGTCCGCTAGCACAGATACGCAGTATTTT

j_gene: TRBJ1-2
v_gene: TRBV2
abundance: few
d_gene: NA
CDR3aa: CASSETRTSNYGYTF
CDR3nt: TGTGCCAGCAGTGAAACCAGAACTTCTAACTATGGCTACACCTTC

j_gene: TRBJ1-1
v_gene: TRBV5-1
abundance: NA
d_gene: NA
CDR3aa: CASRPEAGSTEAFF
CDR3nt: TGCGCCAGCAGGCCTGAAGCCGGTTCCACTGAAGCTTTCTTT

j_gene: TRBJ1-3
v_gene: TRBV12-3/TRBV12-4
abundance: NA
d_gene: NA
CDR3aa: CASGGRPISGNTIYF
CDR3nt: TGTGCCAGCGGAGGGCGGCCCATTTCTGGAAACACCATATATTTT

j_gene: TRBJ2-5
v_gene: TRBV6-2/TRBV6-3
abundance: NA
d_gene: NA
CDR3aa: CASRPDSYQETQYF
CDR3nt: TGTGCCAGCAGGCCAGACAGCTACCAAGAGACCCAGTACTTC

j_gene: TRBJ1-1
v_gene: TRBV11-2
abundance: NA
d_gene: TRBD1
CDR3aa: CASSRGQGALFAEAFF
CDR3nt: TGTGCCAGCAGCAGGGGACAGGGGGCTCTTTTCGCTGAAGCTTTCTTT

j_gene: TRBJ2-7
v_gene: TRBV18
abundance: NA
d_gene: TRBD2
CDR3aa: CASSPSLAGASYEQYF
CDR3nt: TGTGCCAGCTCACCATCTCTAGCGGGGGCCTCCTACGAGCAGTACTTC

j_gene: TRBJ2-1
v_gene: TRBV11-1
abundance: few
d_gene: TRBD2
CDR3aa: CASSPGTSGHNEQFF
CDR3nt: TGTGCCAGCAGCCCCGGGACTAGCGGCCACAATGAGCAGTTCTTC

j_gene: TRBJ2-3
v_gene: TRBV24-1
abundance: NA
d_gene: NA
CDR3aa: CATSSRTGDYPQDTQYF
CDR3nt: TGTGCCACCTCCTCACGAACAGGGGACTACCCTCAAGATACGCAGTATTTT

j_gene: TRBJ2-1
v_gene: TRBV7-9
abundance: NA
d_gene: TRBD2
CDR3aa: CASSPRLAGIHRNEQFF
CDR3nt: TGTGCCAGCAGTCCTCGACTAGCGGGAATCCACAGGAATGAGCAGTTCTTC

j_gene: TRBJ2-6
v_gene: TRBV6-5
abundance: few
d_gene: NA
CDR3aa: CASSPVPSGANVLTF
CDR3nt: TGTGCCAGCAGCCCCGTGCCATCTGGGGCCAACGTCCTGACTTTC

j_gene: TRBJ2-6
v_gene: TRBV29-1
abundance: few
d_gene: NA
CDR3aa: CSVRVSEANVLTF
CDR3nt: TGCAGCGTCAGGGTCTCGGAGGCCAACGTCCTGACTTTC

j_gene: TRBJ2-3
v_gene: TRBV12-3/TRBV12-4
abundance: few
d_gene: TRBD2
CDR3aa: CASSSLAGGIDTQYF
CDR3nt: TGTGCCAGCAGTTCCCTAGCGGGGGGGATAGATACGCAGTATTTT

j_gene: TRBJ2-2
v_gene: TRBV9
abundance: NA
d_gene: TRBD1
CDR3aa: CASSGTDRRNTGELFF
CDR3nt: TGTGCCAGCAGCGGAACGGACAGGAGAAACACCGGGGAGCTGTTTTTT

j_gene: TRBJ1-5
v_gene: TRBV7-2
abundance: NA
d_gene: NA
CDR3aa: CASSRTRSGNQPQHF
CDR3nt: TGTGCCAGCAGCCGGACACGGTCGGGCAATCAGCCCCAGCATTTT

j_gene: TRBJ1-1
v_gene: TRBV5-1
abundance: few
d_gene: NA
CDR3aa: CASSLAGTDTEAFF
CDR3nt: TGCGCCAGCAGCTTGGCCGGGACGGACACTGAAGCTTTCTTT

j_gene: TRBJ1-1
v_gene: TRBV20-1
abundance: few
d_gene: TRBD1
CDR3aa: CSATPDRETEAFF
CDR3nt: TGCAGTGCTACACCTGACAGGGAGACTGAAGCTTTCTTT

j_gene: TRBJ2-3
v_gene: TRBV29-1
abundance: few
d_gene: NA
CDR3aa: CSVATWNTDTQYF
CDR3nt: TGCAGCGTTGCGACATGGAACACAGATACGCAGTATTTT

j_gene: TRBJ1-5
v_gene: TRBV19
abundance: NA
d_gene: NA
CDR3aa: CASSISHDSNQPQHF
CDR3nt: TGTGCCAGTAGTATTTCCCATGATAGCAATCAGCCCCAGCATTTT

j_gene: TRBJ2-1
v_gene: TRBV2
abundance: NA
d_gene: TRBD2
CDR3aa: CASSGLAGDLFYNEQFF
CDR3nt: TGTGCCAGCAGTGGACTAGCGGGGGACCTCTTCTACAATGAGCAGTTCTTC

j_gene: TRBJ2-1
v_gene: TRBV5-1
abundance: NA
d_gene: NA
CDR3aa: CASSFPLSLGRTTREQFF
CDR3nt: TGCGCCAGCAGCTTCCCTCTCAGCCTCGGCAGGACCACGAGGGAGCAGTTCTTC